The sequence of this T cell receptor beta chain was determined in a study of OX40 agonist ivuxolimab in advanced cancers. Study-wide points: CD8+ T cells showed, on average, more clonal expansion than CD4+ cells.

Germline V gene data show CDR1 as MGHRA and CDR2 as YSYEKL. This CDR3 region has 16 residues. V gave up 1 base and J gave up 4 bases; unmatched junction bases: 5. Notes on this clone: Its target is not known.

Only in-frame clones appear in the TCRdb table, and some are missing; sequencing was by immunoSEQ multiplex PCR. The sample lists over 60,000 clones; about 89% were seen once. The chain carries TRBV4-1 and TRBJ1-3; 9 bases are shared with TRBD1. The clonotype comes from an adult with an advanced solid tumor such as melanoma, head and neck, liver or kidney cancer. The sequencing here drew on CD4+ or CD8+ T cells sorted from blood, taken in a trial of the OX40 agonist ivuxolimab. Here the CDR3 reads CASSQGTGEPGNTIYF. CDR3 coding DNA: TGCGCCAGCAGCCAAGGGACAGGGGAGCCCGGAAACACCATATATTTT.